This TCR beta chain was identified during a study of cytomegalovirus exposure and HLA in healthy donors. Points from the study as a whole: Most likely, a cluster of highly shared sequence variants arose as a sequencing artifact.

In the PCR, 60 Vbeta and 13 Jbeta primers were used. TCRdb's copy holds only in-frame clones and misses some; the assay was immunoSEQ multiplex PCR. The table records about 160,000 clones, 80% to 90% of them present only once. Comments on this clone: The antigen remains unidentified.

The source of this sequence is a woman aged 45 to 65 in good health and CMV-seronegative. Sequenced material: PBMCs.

The CDR3 bases are TGTGCCAGCAGAACAGACAGGGGCGGCAATCAGCCCCAGCATTTT. Translating it yields CASRTDRGGNQPQHF. The rearrangement uses TRBV7-2 and TRBJ1-5; 8 nucleotides match TRBD1. V shed 6 bases, J shed 2 bases, and the junction held 6 bases outside the gene matches. Germline CDR1 reads SGHTA; CDR2 reads FQGNSA. This CDR3 contains 15 residues. The complete variable domain, with remaining parts taken from reference TRBV7-2 and TRBJ1-5, reads GAGVSQSPSNKVTEKGKDVELRCDPISGHTALYWYRQSLGQGLEFLIYFQGNSAPDKSGLPSDRFSAERTGGSVSTLTIQRTQQEDSAVYLCASRTDRGGNQPQHFGDGTRLSIL.